These 25 T cell receptor beta chains originate from one sample sequenced in a study of blood T cell repertoires in COVID-19 (TCRdb year 2020). Preparation of the library involved the immunoSEQ multiplex PCR assay. Sourced from immuneACCESS, this table was stored by TCRdb with only in-frame sequences that have V and J called. A share of the clones is absent; for the studies checked, an unresolved V gene accounts for under half, and the remainder has no known explanation. The sample profile shows around 280,000 clones; roughly nine tenths of them were found once. Jointly, the top ten make up over 6% of the sample. Sequencing was performed on PBMCs or T cells enriched from blood (not recorded which). Receptors were obtained from a woman in her 40s who had recovered from COVID-19.

The chain links TRBV6-6 to TRBJ2-1; the match to TRBD2 covers 8 bases. The germline CDR1 and CDR2 sequences are MNHNY and SVGAGI (reference sequence). The trim removed 5 bases at V and 6 bases at J, leaving 9 bases unmatched. This CDR3 has 15 amino acids. The CDR3 spells CASSKEAGVRNEQFF. For the CDR3, the DNA is TGTGCCAGCAGTAAAGAAGCGGGAGTTCGCAATGAGCAGTTCTTC.

The V gene is TRBV7-9, the J gene TRBJ1-4, with 8 bases identical to TRBD1. The CDR3 length is 19 residues. Unmatched junction bases numbered 10, after V lost 1 base and J lost 0 bases. CDR1 SEHNR and CDR2 FQNEAQ come from the germline V gene (reference sequence). The CDR3 DNA is TGTGCCAGCAGCTTAGTCCCGGGACAGGTGTCTGCAACTAATGAAAAACTGTTTTTT. Its translation: CASSLVPGQVSATNEKLFF.

V and J are TRBV5-1 and TRBJ2-5; TRBD1 aligns across 11 bases. Trimming at V came to 2 bases and at J to 2 bases, leaving 11 bases not matched to a gene. Germline CDR1 is SGHRS and CDR2 is YFSETQ. The CDR3 is 18 residues long. The CDR3 is CASSLPFLGTGGQETQYF. The DNA of the CDR3 is TGCGCCAGCAGCTTACCCTTCCTCGGGACAGGGGGTCAAGAGACCCAGTACTTC.

The V and J genes are TRBV5-4 and TRBJ2-1; TRBD2 might be the D (6 bases). Deletions cut 2 bases from V and 11 bases from J, with 8 bases between. The CDR3 is 11 amino acids. Germline V gene sequence: CDR1 SGHNT, CDR2 YYREEE (reference sequence). CDR3 amino acids: CASSLGGKQFF. CDR3 bases: TGTGCCAGCAGCTTAGGCGGGAAGCAGTTCTTC.

The chain combines TRBV7-8 with TRBJ2-7, with 10 bases aligning to TRBD2. The trim removed 0 bases at V and 2 bases at J, leaving 7 bases unmatched. Germline lookup yields CDR1 SGHVS and CDR2 FQNEAQ. The CDR3 runs to 17 residues. The CDR3 DNA follows: TGTGCCAGCAGCTTAGCCCCCTTACTAGCGGGGACCTACGAGCAGTACTTC. Its protein product is CASSLAPLLAGTYEQYF.

The chain recombines TRBV25-1 with TRBJ2-3; unclear D gene. From germline, CDR1 is MGHDK and CDR2 SYGVNS. There are 12 residues in the CDR3. Deletions cut 5 bases from V and 6 bases from J, with 9 bases between. The CDR3 region has the DNA TGTGCCAGCAGTTACACCATTGATACGCAGTATTTT. Translating gives CASSYTIDTQYF.

This clone was observed a single time. V gene TRBV5-1 combines with J gene TRBJ2-1; the match to TRBD2 covers 12 bases. Germline CDR1 is SGHRS and CDR2 is YFSETQ. The V and J ends lost 4 bases and 7 bases, in that order; junction bases with no gene match: 3. This CDR3 has 14 amino acids. The CDR3 sequence: CASSPSGRENEQFF. CDR3 bases: TGCGCCAGCAGCCCTAGCGGGAGGGAAAATGAGCAGTTCTTC. The whole variable domain, remainder taken from reference TRBV5-1 and TRBJ2-1, is KAGVTQTPRYLIKTRGQQVTLSCSPISGHRSVSWYQQTPGQGLQFLFEYFSETQRNKGNFPGRFSGRQFSNSRSEMNVSTLELGDSALYLCASSPSGRENEQFFGPGTRLTVL.

The CDR3 loop reads CASTGGSNQPQHF. The CDR3 region has the DNA TGCGCCAGCACAGGGGGCAGCAATCAGCCCCAGCATTTT. J is TRBJ1-5 and V is TRBV10-1; 8 bases agree with TRBD1. Germline V CDR1 and CDR2: WNHNN, SYGVQD (reference sequence). V lost 7 bases to trimming and J lost 1 base; unmatched junction nucleotides: 0. This CDR3 region has 13 residues.

The V call is TRBV3-1 (or the pseudogene TRBV3-2), the J call TRBJ2-3; 11 bases fit TRBD2. Per germline, CDR1 LGHDT and CDR2 YNNKEL (reference sequence). This CDR3 region has 16 residues. The J segment lost 4 bases and the V segment lost 3 bases, leaving 6 bases of the junction unmatched. CDR3: CASSQQASGRSDTQYF. As DNA, the CDR3 is TGTGCCAGCAGCCAGCAAGCTAGCGGGAGGTCAGATACGCAGTATTTT.

V and J are TRBV28 and TRBJ2-5, with 12 positions matching TRBD1. Unmatched junction bases numbered 11, after V lost 8 bases and J lost 1 base. The CDR3 has 17 residues. Germline CDR1 reads MDHEN; CDR2 reads SYDVKM. The CDR3 spells CASRDRGRGGAQETQYF. The CDR3 bases are TGTGCCAGCCGGGACAGGGGGCGCGGAGGGGCCCAAGAGACCCAGTACTTC.

CDR3 DNA sequence: TGCAGCGTTGACGGGACAGGCATTGAAGCTTTCTTT. This encodes CSVDGTGIEAFF. The chain employs TRBV29-1 and TRBJ1-1, with 8 bases aligning to TRBD1. V lost 3 bases and J lost 7; bases outside the gene matches: 4. CDR1 and CDR2 from the germline V gene are SQVTM and ANQGSEA. The CDR3 runs to 12 residues. Filled out from reference TRBV29-1 and TRBJ1-1, the complete variable domain reads SAVISQKPSRDICQRGTSLTIQCQVDSQVTMMFWYRQQPGQSLTLIATANQGSEATYESGFVIDKFPISRPNLTFSTLTVSNMSPEDSSIYLCSVDGTGIEAFFGQGTRLTVV.

There are a few counts of this clone. The V and J genes are TRBV4-2 and TRBJ2-1, with 9 bases lining up with TRBD1. Germline CDR1 LGHNA, CDR2 YNFKEQ. The ends lost 4 bases at V and 5 bases at J; junction bases unmatched: 6. This CDR3 comprises 15 residues. This CDR3 reads CASSRRGQGNNEQFF. The CDR3 DNA reads TGTGCCAGCAGCCGCCGGGGACAGGGTAACAATGAGCAGTTCTTC.

CDR3: CASSGTANSGANVLTF. The CDR3 DNA is TGTGCCAGCTCCGGGACAGCGAACTCTGGGGCCAACGTCCTGACTTTC. The chain uses TRBV18 and TRBJ2-6; 7 nucleotides agree with TRBD1. This CDR3 contains 16 residues. V lost 6 bases and J lost 0; bases outside the gene matches: 5. Germline values: CDR1 KGHSH, CDR2 LQKENI.

The rearrangement joins TRBV7-9 to TRBJ1-4; D is unclear. The V gene lost 5 bases and the J gene lost 5 bases, with 15 bases spanning the gap. This CDR3 region has 15 residues. From germline, CDR1 is SEHNR and CDR2 FQNEAQ (reference sequence). The CDR3 loop reads CASSQEGRSNEKLFF. CDR3 nucleotide sequence: TGTGCCAGCAGCCAAGAGGGCAGATCAAATGAAAAACTGTTTTTT.

This clone was detected once. The chain carries TRBV5-1 and TRBJ2-1; a weak D match, TRBD1 (6 bases). Germline loops: CDR1 SGHRS, CDR2 YFSETQ. The V end lost 4 bases, the J end lost 6 bases, and 20 bases lay between the germline ends. This CDR3 is built from 16 residues. The CDR3 DNA reads as TGCGCCAGCAGCCAAAATATAGGGACAATGGGCAATGAGCAGTTCTTC. It translates to CASSQNIGTMGNEQFF. Drawing the rest from reference TRBV5-1 and TRBJ2-1, the complete variable domain is KAGVTQTPRYLIKTRGQQVTLSCSPISGHRSVSWYQQTPGQGLQFLFEYFSETQRNKGNFPGRFSGRQFSNSRSEMNVSTLELGDSALYLCASSQNIGTMGNEQFFGPGTRLTVL.

CDR3 sequence: CASSQGSGASGEQYF. For the CDR3, the DNA is TGCGCCAGCAGCCAGGGTAGCGGGGCTAGTGGCGAGCAGTACTTC. The genes are TRBV4-3 and TRBJ2-7; 8 bases line up with TRBD2. Germline V gene sequence: CDR1 LGHNA, CDR2 YSLEER. CDR3 length equals 15 residues. The V segment lost 3 bases and the J segment 6 bases; nucleotides outside the gene matches: 10.

V is TRBV7-2 and J is TRBJ1-5; no definite D call. The germline gives CDR1 SGHTA, CDR2 FQGNSA. V shed 5 bases and J shed 6 bases, with 8 bases lying between them. The CDR3 has 12 amino acids. CDR3 nucleotides: TGTGCCAGCAGCCGTCTCGGTCAGCCCCAGCATTTT. Encoded protein: CASSRLGQPQHF.

This chain connects TRBV4-1 to TRBJ2-2, with 7 bases lining up with TRBD2. With 0 bases clipped from V and 4 bases from J, the junction kept 8 bases outside the gene matches. The CDR3 is 17 residues long. CDR1 and CDR2 from the germline V gene are MGHRA and YSYEKL. CDR3 nucleotides: TGCGCCAGCAGCCAAGATCACGGGGGGTCGACCACCGGGGAGCTGTTTTTT. Its protein is CASSQDHGGSTTGELFF.

This clone was observed a single time. V and J are TRBV27 and TRBJ1-4, with D unclear. The germline V and J ends were trimmed by 6 bases and 4 bases, with 12 bases remaining between them. Germline V gene data show CDR1 as MNHEY and CDR2 as SMNVEV (reference sequence). The CDR3 is 14 residues long. The CDR3 nucleotides are TGTGCCAGCAGCGACTGGGGAGATAATGAAAAACTGTTTTTT. Protein product: CASSDWGDNEKLFF.

J is TRBJ1-6 and V is TRBV2; 10 bases map to TRBD1. CDR1 SNHLY and CDR2 FYNNEI come from the germline V gene. The J segment lost 10 bases and the V segment lost 8 bases, leaving 5 bases of the junction unmatched. The CDR3 contains 13 residues. CDR3 DNA sequence: TGTGCCAGCTCGGGGACAGGGGCCTCACCCCTCCACTTT. Protein sequence: CASSGTGASPLHF.

The rearrangement uses TRBV2 and TRBJ2-7, with 7 bases aligning to TRBD2. The CDR3 extends over 14 amino acids. Germline CDR1 reads SNHLY; CDR2 reads FYNNEI. V shed 4 bases, J shed 7 bases, and the junction held 10 bases outside the gene matches. CDR3 nucleotide sequence: TGTGCCAGCAGTGGACTAGCTGGGGACGCTGAGCAGTACTTC. It specifies CASSGLAGDAEQYF.

The CDR3 region is CASSLVVRAGSEKLFF. CDR3 nucleotides: TGTGCCAGCAGCTTAGTCGTTAGGGCGGGGAGTGAAAAACTGTTTTTT. The rearrangement links TRBV11-2 to TRBJ1-4; D unclear. The V gene lost 1 base and the J gene lost 7 bases, with 16 bases spanning the gap. The CDR3 covers 16 residues. The germline V gene has CDR1 SGHAT and CDR2 FQNNGV.

V and J are TRBV5-1 and TRBJ1-6; no clear D gene. V was clipped by 0 bases and J by 9 bases, with 4 bases between them. From germline, CDR1 is SGHRS and CDR2 YFSETQ. The CDR3 sequence is 12 residues long. In nucleotides, the CDR3 is TGCGCCAGCAGCTTGGGAGGTTCACCCCTCCACTTT. Protein: CASSLGGSPLHF.

This sequence joins TRBV21-1 and TRBJ1-6; no check of the table's D call, TRBD1, against the DNA was made. TRBV21-1 is classified as a pseudogene. CDR3 length: 17 residues. In nucleotides, the CDR3 is TGTGCCAGCAGCCAAGACCCGACGAGGACAGATAATTCACCCCTCCACTTT. Residues: CASSQDPTRTDNSPLHF.

The gene calls are TRBV15 and TRBJ1-2; D unclear. CDR3 length equals 14 residues. Germline loops: CDR1 LNHNV, CDR2 YYDKDF (reference sequence). The ends were cut back, 3 bases at V and 6 bases at J, with 14 bases in the middle. The CDR3 DNA follows: TGTGCCACCAGCAGTCTTCGGGGAGGGAATGGCTACACCTTC. It specifies CATSSLRGGNGYTF.